These T cell receptor beta chains were read from a single sample in a study of PD-1 blockade in classical Hodgkin lymphoma. Method: immunoSEQ multiplex PCR; TCRdb's copy keeps in-frame clones and lacks some. This sample yields tens of thousands of clones, of which about 88% are seen a single time; around 10% belongs to the top ten. The sample in question was peripheral blood mononuclear cells (PBMCs), obtained before the second cycle of nivolumab. Every receptor here comes from a human donor with classical Hodgkin lymphoma. Each CDR3 is given with its conserved first and last residue. D genes are given only for firm matches. Size values are once, few and many counts, or a class for expanded clones, and some rows have none.

13 | . | . | TRBJ1-1 | TRBV6-5 | CASSYSESTEAFF | TGTGCCAGCAGTTATTCCGAAAGCACTGAAGCTTTCTTT
12 | . | . | TRBJ1-1 | TRBV30 | CAWSARSSEAFF | TGTGCCTGGAGTGCGCGGTCGTCAGAAGCTTTCTTT
14 | . | . | TRBJ2-4 | TRBV13 | CASSMSLAKNIQYF | TGTGCCAGCAGCATGAGCTTAGCCAAAAACATTCAGTACTTC
14 | . | . | TRBJ2-3 | TRBV27 | CASSLGASLDTQYF | TGTGCCAGCAGTTTGGGGGCCTCTCTGGATACGCAGTATTTT
18 | TRBD2 | . | TRBJ2-1 | TRBV11-2 | CASSLELSAGVWDNEQFF | TGTGCCAGCAGCTTAGAACTTTCAGCGGGAGTGTGGGACAATGAGCAGTTCTTC
14 | . | . | TRBJ2-2 | TRBV15 | CATSRDWTAGELFF | TGTGCCACCAGCAGAGATTGGACCGCCGGGGAGCTGTTTTTT
16 | TRBD2 | . | TRBJ2-3 | TRBV4-1 | CASGVLAVSSTDTQYF | TGCGCCAGCGGCGTACTAGCGGTTTCTAGCACAGATACGCAGTATTTT
15 | TRBD1 | . | TRBJ2-7 | TRBV29-1 | CSVVGTGVRPYEQYF | TGCAGCGTTGTTGGGACAGGGGTACGGCCCTACGAGCAGTACTTC
14 | . | . | TRBJ1-1 | TRBV27 | CASKVGGSNTEAFF | TGTGCCAGCAAGGTTGGGGGCTCGAACACTGAAGCTTTCTTT
15 | . | . | TRBJ2-3 | TRBV7-9 | CASSQPWPPIDTQYF | TGTGCCAGCAGCCAACCTTGGCCCCCGATAGATACGCAGTATTTT
16 | . | once | TRBJ2-7 | TRBV1 | CTSSQETSGCSYEQYF | TGCACCAGCAGCCAGGAAACTAGCGGTTGCTCCTACGAGCAGTACTTC
19 | . | . | TRBJ2-7 | TRBV11-3 | CASSSHHTGTHSYSYEQYF | TGTGCCAGCAGCTCACATCATACAGGGACCCACTCTTACTCCTACGAGCAGTACTTC
13 | . | . | TRBJ2-7 | TRBV5-6 | CASSFRVHYEQYF | TGTGCCAGCAGCTTCAGGGTCCACTACGAGCAGTACTTC
13 | . | . | TRBJ2-7 | TRBV7-9 | CASSFNGKGEQYF | TGTGCCAGCAGCTTTAACGGCAAGGGGGAGCAGTACTTC
15 | TRBD2 | . | TRBJ2-7 | TRBV28 | CASSLQRGRTYEQYF | TGTGCCAGCAGTCTGCAGCGGGGGCGAACCTACGAGCAGTACTTC
14 | TRBD1 | . | TRBJ1-5 | TRBV28 | CASTTTGGNQPQHF | TGTGCCAGCACAACGACAGGGGGCAATCAGCCCCAGCATTTT
16 | TRBD2 | once | TRBJ2-7 | TRBV28 | CAISSSLAAHTYEQYF | TGTGCCATCTCCTCTTCCCTAGCGGCCCACACCTACGAGCAGTACTTC
13 | . | once | TRBJ1-1 | TRBV19 | CAIRGTANTEAFF | TGTGCCATTAGAGGGACGGCGAACACTGAAGCTTTCTTT
15 | . | . | TRBJ2-1 | TRBV7-9 | CASSLVAETYNEQFF | TGTGCCAGCAGCTTAGTGGCAGAGACCTACAATGAGCAGTTCTTC
12 | . | . | TRBJ2-3 | TRBV5-5 | CASSLVADTQYF | TGTGCCAGCAGCTTGGTGGCAGATACGCAGTATTTT
14 | . | once | TRBJ2-7 | TRBV19 | CASSIASNSYEQYF | TGTGCCAGTAGTATAGCTTCCAATTCCTACGAGCAGTACTTC
13 | . | . | TRBJ1-2 | TRBV18 | CASSSLQAGGYTF | TGTGCCAGCTCATCACTACAGGCGGGTGGCTACACCTTC
17 | TRBD2 | . | TRBJ2-5 | TRBV7-2 | CASSLVTSGPPWETQYF | TGTGCCAGCAGCTTAGTAACTAGCGGGCCTCCTTGGGAGACCCAGTACTTC
16 | . | . | TRBJ1-5 | TRBV19 | CASRGVTIRGNQPQHF | TGTGCCAGTAGAGGGGTCACGATCAGGGGCAATCAGCCCCAGCATTTT
16 | . | . | TRBJ1-1 | TRBV25-1 | CASSDSPLVGNTEAFF | TGTGCCAGCAGTGATTCACCCCTAGTGGGGAACACTGAAGCTTTCTTT
13 | . | . | TRBJ2-3 | TRBV6-5 | CASSTLLVDTQYF | TGTGCCAGCAGCACCTTACTAGTGGATACGCAGTATTTT
15 | TRBD1 | . | TRBJ1-4 | TRBV28 | CASSPRTGVNEKLFF | TGTGCCAGCAGTCCCAGGACAGGGGTAAATGAAAAACTGTTTTTT
12 | . | . | TRBJ2-2 | TRBV28 | CASSWSPGELFF | TGTGCCAGCAGCTGGAGTCCCGGGGAGCTGTTTTTT
13 | . | . | TRBJ2-5 | TRBV29-1 | CSVPSGKEETQYF | TGCAGCGTTCCGTCTGGGAAGGAAGAGACCCAGTACTTC
12 | TRBD1 | . | TRBJ1-1 | TRBV13 | CASSPTGGEGFF | TGTGCCAGCAGCCCAACAGGGGGAGAGGGTTTCTTT
14 | TRBD1 | . | TRBJ2-7 | TRBV7-2 | CASSGGTGGWEQYF | TGTGCCAGCAGCGGAGGGACAGGGGGTTGGGAGCAGTACTTC
14 | . | . | TRBJ1-1 | TRBV27 | CASSLSMVGSEAFF | TGTGCCAGCAGTTTATCGATGGTAGGGTCGGAAGCTTTCTTT
14 | TRBD2 | . | TRBJ2-7 | TRBV28 | CASNPGGTFYEQYF | TGTGCCAGCAACCCGGGGGGGACCTTCTACGAGCAGTACTTC
15 | TRBD1 | . | TRBJ2-7 | TRBV5-1 | CASSLTWDSSYEQYF | TGCGCCAGCAGCTTGACTTGGGACAGCTCCTACGAGCAGTACTTC
13 | TRBD2 | . | TRBJ2-1 | TRBV27 | CASSLGRGGEQFF | TGTGCCAGCAGTTTGGGGCGCGGGGGAGAGCAGTTCTTC
16 | TRBD2 | . | TRBJ2-5 | TRBV5-6 | CASSFRVAGDLKTQYF | TGTGCCAGCAGCTTTAGGGTAGCGGGGGATTTGAAGACCCAGTACTTC
15 | TRBD1 | . | TRBJ2-2 | TRBV7-2 | CASSFRGSNTGELFF | TGTGCCAGCAGCTTCAGGGGGAGCAACACCGGGGAGCTGTTTTTT
16 | . | . | TRBJ1-4 | TRBV6-5 | CASSYSRGALNEKLFF | TGTGCCAGCAGTTACTCGCGAGGGGCGTTAAATGAAAAACTGTTTTTT
13 | . | . | TRBJ1-2 | TRBV18 | CASSPSWQDGYTF | TGTGCCAGCTCACCATCTTGGCAAGATGGCTACACCTTC
14 | . | . | TRBJ2-7 | TRBV7-9 | CASSLDSPSYEQYF | TGTGCCAGCAGCTTAGACAGTCCCTCCTACGAGCAGTACTTC
13 | TRBD2 | . | TRBJ2-5 | TRBV15 | CATSIGLASTQYF | TGTGCCACCAGCATCGGACTAGCGTCGACCCAGTACTTC
19 | TRBD2 | . | TRBJ2-2 | TRBV5-1 | CASSRLAGGPLGNTGELFF | TGCGCCAGCAGCAGACTAGCGGGAGGGCCCTTAGGGAACACCGGGGAGCTGTTTTTT
16 | TRBD1 | . | TRBJ1-2 | TRBV6-5 | CASSYSTGVAGYGYTF | TGTGCCAGCAGTTACTCGACAGGGGTGGCGGGCTATGGCTACACCTTC
12 | TRBD1 | . | TRBJ2-6 | TRBV2 | CASRDRSNVLTF | TGTGCCAGCAGGGACAGGTCCAACGTCCTGACTTTC
14 | TRBD2 | . | TRBJ2-1 | TRBV29-1 | CSVEGGLAGNEQFF | TGCAGCGTTGAAGGGGGACTAGCGGGCAATGAGCAGTTCTTC
15 | TRBD1 | . | TRBJ2-5 | TRBV19 | CASSPGTGGWKTQYF | TGTGCCAGTAGCCCCGGGACAGGGGGCTGGAAGACCCAGTACTTC
15 | TRBD1 | once | TRBJ2-3 | TRBV28 | CASSSFGQGDYTQYF | TGTGCCAGCAGTTCGTTTGGACAGGGCGACTATACGCAGTATTTT
15 | . | . | TRBJ2-4 | TRBV29-1 | CSVEGPPGQRDIQYF | TGCAGCGTTGAAGGGCCCCCCGGACAGAGGGACATTCAGTACTTC
13 | TRBD1 | . | TRBJ2-3 | TRBV27 | CASSFTGVDTQYF | TGTGCCAGCAGTTTTACAGGGGTAGATACGCAGTATTTT
15 | . | . | TRBJ1-5 | TRBV11-2 | CASSAGQHSNQPQHF | TGTGCCAGCAGCGCCGGACAGCATAGCAATCAGCCCCAGCATTTT
14 | . | few | TRBJ1-1 | TRBV19 | CASSIERDNPEAFF | TGTGCCAGTAGTATCGAGAGGGACAACCCTGAAGCTTTCTTT
15 | . | . | TRBJ2-6 | TRBV2 | CASSGTAPGANVLTF | TGTGCCAGCAGTGGGACAGCCCCTGGGGCCAACGTCCTGACTTTC
15 | TRBD1 | . | TRBJ1-3 | TRBV5-1 | CASSGGTGSGNTIYF | TGCGCCAGCAGCGGGGGGACAGGGTCTGGAAACACCATATATTTT
16 | TRBD1 | few | TRBJ2-1 | TRBV6-4 | CASSGMRQGSPNEQFF | TGTGCCAGCAGTGGAATGAGACAGGGTTCCCCCAATGAGCAGTTCTTC
14 | TRBD1 | . | TRBJ1-2 | TRBV10-3 | CAISASDRGLSYTF | TGTGCCATCAGTGCTTCGGACAGGGGTTTGAGCTACACCTTC